This T cell receptor (beta chain) was recorded in a study of shared clonotypes between healthy human individuals. Running of the assay took place at deep level. Only in-frame clones appear in the TCRdb table, and some are missing; sequencing was by immunoSEQ multiplex PCR. The data contain around 2.1 million clones, approximately 94% of them singletons. It was CD45RO-negative cells, positively selected for CCR7, that made up naive CD8 cells, with terminally differentiated effector memory CD45RA+ cells excluded. The CDR3 extends over 15 amino acids. The germline gives CDR1 SGHRS, CDR2 YFSETQ. The V and J ends lost 2 bases and 6 bases, in that order; junction bases with no gene match: 9.

This chain joins TRBV5-1 and TRBJ1-1, with TRBD1 identical over 8 bases. This sequence originates from a man between 18 and 35 years old in good health. Some clones in this sample may be carry-over from other donors' samples. Sequencing used naive CD8+ T cells from PBMCs. In DNA, the CDR3 is TGCGCCAGCAGCTTCTCACCAGGGGGCTTACCTGAAGCTTTCTTT. This codes for CASSFSPGGLPEAFF.